Listed below are T cell receptor beta chains from one sample, sequenced in a study of blood T cells in healthy people across ages. TCRdb independently ran MiXCR on the 5' RACE reads; one entry per CDR3 protein. This table has hundreds of thousands of distinct CDR3 sequences, roughly 26% appearing once. The material sequenced was blood. These receptors were collected from a woman older than 75 in good health. Each CDR3 is given with its conserved first and last residue. The D gene is left open where the match is weak. For some rows the clone size is stated as once, few or many, or as a class when expanded; others skip it.

D gene: -; clone size: -; V gene: TRBV6-2/TRBV6-3; J gene: TRBJ2-1; CDR3 DNA: TGTGCCAGCAGTTACGCCACAGGCCAGAAGGAGCAGTTCTTC; CDR3 protein: CASSYATGQKEQFF
D gene: -; clone size: -; V gene: TRBV30; J gene: TRBJ1-1; CDR3 DNA: TGTGCCTGGAGAAATCGGGGACGGAACACTGAAGCTTTCTTT; CDR3 protein: CAWRNRGRNTEAFF
D gene: -; clone size: -; V gene: TRBV5-1; J gene: TRBJ1-1; CDR3 DNA: TGCGCCAGCAGCTTGCAGGGGCCCGGCACTGAAGCTTTCTTT; CDR3 protein: CASSLQGPGTEAFF
D gene: -; clone size: -; V gene: TRBV5-5; J gene: TRBJ2-5; CDR3 DNA: TGTGCCAGCAGCTTGGGGGACCGGGTCTACAATGAGCAGTACTTC; CDR3 protein: CASSLGDRVYNEQYF
D gene: -; clone size: many; V gene: TRBV2; J gene: TRBJ1-2; CDR3 DNA: TGTGCCAGCAGTGGCGGGGGGAGGTACGGCTATGGCTACACCTTC; CDR3 protein: CASSGGGRYGYGYTF
D gene: -; clone size: once; V gene: TRBV24-1; J gene: TRBJ2-7; CDR3 DNA: TGTGCCACCAGTCGGCGCCAGGGGAGCAACGAGCAGTACTTC; CDR3 protein: CATSRRQGSNEQYF
D gene: TRBD1; clone size: -; V gene: TRBV18; J gene: TRBJ1-2; CDR3 DNA: TGTGCCAGCTCACCGACCGCAGGGGGGGAAGAGGGCTACACCTTC; CDR3 protein: CASSPTAGGEEGYTF
D gene: TRBD1; clone size: -; V gene: TRBV6-1; J gene: TRBJ2-2; CDR3 DNA: TGTGCCAGCAGTAAAATTTCACCGGGACAGGGGACCGGGGAGCTGTTTTTT; CDR3 protein: CASSKISPGQGTGELFF
D gene: TRBD1; clone size: -; V gene: TRBV12-3/TRBV12-4; J gene: TRBJ2-2; CDR3 DNA: TGTGCCAGCAGTTCCACAGCGGGACAGGGAACCGGGGAGCTGTTTTTT; CDR3 protein: CASSSTAGQGTGELFF
D gene: -; clone size: many; V gene: TRBV20-1; J gene: TRBJ1-5; CDR3 DNA: TGCAGTGCACAGCCAGGGGCCCGTAGCAATCAGCCCCAGCATTTT; CDR3 protein: CSAQPGARSNQPQHF
D gene: TRBD2; clone size: many; V gene: TRBV6-2/TRBV6-3; J gene: TRBJ2-1; CDR3 DNA: TGTGCCAGCAGTTACCCCCTAGCGGGGGTTTACAATGAGCAGTTCTTC; CDR3 protein: CASSYPLAGVYNEQFF
D gene: -; clone size: -; V gene: TRBV7-2; J gene: TRBJ2-3; CDR3 DNA: TGTGCCAGCAGCTTGCAGGGATTCGCGCAGTATTTT; CDR3 protein: CASSLQGFAQYF
D gene: -; clone size: few; V gene: TRBV3-1; J gene: TRBJ2-2; CDR3 DNA: TGTGCCAGCAGCCAGGGCCTTCGTCTTTCTCCTATTACCGGGGAGCTGTTTTTT; CDR3 protein: CASSQGLRLSPITGELFF
D gene: -; clone size: -; V gene: TRBV6-2/TRBV6-3; J gene: TRBJ1-2; CDR3 DNA: TGTGCCAGCAGTTACTTAGGGCGAGGAGGAGACTACACCTTC; CDR3 protein: CASSYLGRGGDYTF
D gene: -; clone size: many; V gene: TRBV20-1; J gene: TRBJ1-6; CDR3 DNA: TGCAGTGCTTCAAGCGGAGGGGTCTCACCCCTCCACTTT; CDR3 protein: CSASSGGVSPLHF
D gene: -; clone size: many; V gene: TRBV7-9; J gene: TRBJ1-6; CDR3 DNA: TGTGCCAGCAGCCTTGACAGCGCTCGTTCACCCCTCCACTTT; CDR3 protein: CASSLDSARSPLHF
D gene: -; clone size: few; V gene: TRBV18; J gene: TRBJ2-3; CDR3 DNA: TGTGCCAGCTCACCACCCGGGGGGCCAGATACGCAGTATTTT; CDR3 protein: CASSPPGGPDTQYF
D gene: -; clone size: many; V gene: TRBV28; J gene: TRBJ2-5; CDR3 DNA: TGTGCCAGCAGGTCAGTGGGGCAGCAAGAGACCCAGTACTTC; CDR3 protein: CASRSVGQQETQYF
D gene: -; clone size: -; V gene: TRBV11-2; J gene: TRBJ1-2; CDR3 DNA: TGTGCCAGCAGCCCCCGAGCTAACTATGGCTACACCTTC; CDR3 protein: CASSPRANYGYTF
D gene: TRBD1; clone size: many; V gene: TRBV5-6; J gene: TRBJ1-6; CDR3 DNA: TGTGCCAGCAGCTTGTGGGACAGGGATAATTCACCCCTCCACTTT; CDR3 protein: CASSLWDRDNSPLHF
D gene: TRBD1; clone size: many; V gene: TRBV7-2; J gene: TRBJ1-6; CDR3 DNA: TGTGCCAGCAGCTCCCGACAGGGAGAGCACTCACCCCTCCACTTT; CDR3 protein: CASSSRQGEHSPLHF
D gene: TRBD1; clone size: many; V gene: TRBV20-1; J gene: TRBJ2-5; CDR3 DNA: TGCAGTGCTAGACACCCGGGACAGGGTGGGACCCAGTACTTC; CDR3 protein: CSARHPGQGGTQYF
D gene: -; clone size: many; V gene: TRBV5-1; J gene: TRBJ1-4; CDR3 DNA: TGCGCCAGCAGCTTGGGACCCAGGGGAGGAGGTGAAAAACTGTTTTTT; CDR3 protein: CASSLGPRGGGEKLFF
D gene: TRBD2; clone size: few; V gene: TRBV3-1; J gene: TRBJ2-2; CDR3 DNA: TGTGCCAGCAGCCAAGGTGGCGGGGGGCCAAACACCGGGGAGCTGTTTTTT; CDR3 protein: CASSQGGGGPNTGELFF
D gene: TRBD2; clone size: -; V gene: TRBV7-2; J gene: TRBJ2-7; CDR3 DNA: TGTGCCAGCACCCAGGGACTAGCGTGGAACAATGAGCAGTACTTC; CDR3 protein: CASTQGLAWNNEQYF
D gene: -; clone size: -; V gene: TRBV30; J gene: TRBJ2-7; CDR3 DNA: TGTGCCTGGAGCCTATTCGGGGTGGGGGAGCAGTACTTC; CDR3 protein: CAWSLFGVGEQYF
D gene: TRBD1; clone size: -; V gene: TRBV5-1; J gene: TRBJ2-1; CDR3 DNA: TGCGCCAGCAGCTTGACCCCGGGACAGGGGACCCATGAGCAGTTCTTC; CDR3 protein: CASSLTPGQGTHEQFF